The present TCR beta chain was sequenced within a study of radiotherapy plus CTLA-4 blockade in lung cancer (dated by TCRdb to the late 2010s). About the investigation overall: Objective responses were observed in 18% of enrolled patients, and disease control was achieved in approximately 32%.

The CDR3, from cysteine to phenylalanine, totals 15 residues. The CDR3 DNA has 45 bases and is translated from base 1. In this study, focal radiation therapy paired with CTLA-4 blockade (ipilimumab) was tested in patients who had chemo-refractory metastatic non-small-cell lung cancer. The library was built by means of the immunoSEQ multiplex PCR assay. TCRdb limited this immuneACCESS table to in-frame rearrangements with V and J called. A share of clones is missing; checked studies link under half to unresolved V genes, and the rest is unexplained. The sample table records roughly 98,000 clones; around 83% of these occur just once. 3% to 3.5% of the sample rests with the top ten. The paper's findings and limits, for the study overall: Increased serum interferon-beta after radiation, together with early dynamic changes in blood T cell clones, were reported to be the strongest predictors of response. After treatment with radiotherapy and ipilimumab, TCR clones that originated in tumors expanded in peripheral blood.

In the case of this clone: This receptor's antigen is unknown. No clone much larger than this one lies a single base away; base qualities are absent.

The material was peripheral blood, obtained from a patient treated with radiotherapy plus ipilimumab. The sequence derives from a human donor with non-small cell lung cancer who had a partial response to radiotherapy plus ipilimumab. The V and J segments used are TRBV21-1 and TRBJ2-7; TRBD1 is the table's D call and was not checked against the DNA. TRBV21-1 is labeled a pseudogene. The CDR3 corresponds to CASSTDHRGLNEQYF. The sequenced DNA: TGTGCCAGCAGCACTGACCACAGGGGGCTCAACGAGCAGTACTTC.